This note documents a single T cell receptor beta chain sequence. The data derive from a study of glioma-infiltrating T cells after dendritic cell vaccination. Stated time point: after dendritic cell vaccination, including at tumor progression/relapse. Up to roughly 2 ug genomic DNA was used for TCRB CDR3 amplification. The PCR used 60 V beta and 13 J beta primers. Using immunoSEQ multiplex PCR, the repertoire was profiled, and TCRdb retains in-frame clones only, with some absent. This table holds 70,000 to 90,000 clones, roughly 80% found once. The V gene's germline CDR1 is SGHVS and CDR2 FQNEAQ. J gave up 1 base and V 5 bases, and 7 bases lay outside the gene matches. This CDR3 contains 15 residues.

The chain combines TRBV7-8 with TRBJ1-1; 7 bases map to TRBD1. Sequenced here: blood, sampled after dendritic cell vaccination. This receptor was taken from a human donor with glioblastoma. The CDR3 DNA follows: TGTGCCAGCAGCCCCCGTTACAGGGGGAACACTGAAGCTTTCTTT. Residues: CASSPRYRGNTEAFF.